What follows are 14 T cell receptor beta chains derived from one specimen sequenced in a study of T-cell reconstitution after alpha-beta-depleted transplantation in children. Researchers prepared the TCRbeta library using unique molecular identifiers, the study reports. Via MiXCR, TCRdb re-called the PCR reads, giving one row per CDR3 protein. This table holds 500,000 or so distinct CDR3 sequences, over 25% found once. This sample comprised PBMCs from the stem cell graft donor, obtained from the stem cell graft. The receptors derive from a human donor who donated a stem cell graft to a child with aplastic anemia.

This clonotype has only a few counts. V usage is TRBV6-2 or TRBV6-3 and J usage is TRBJ1-1, with TRBD1 as a possible D gene (5 bases). The CDR3 sequence is 14 residues long. Germline CDR1 is MNHEY and CDR2 is SVGEGT. The germline V and J ends were trimmed by 6 bases and 3 bases, with 14 bases remaining between them. DNA of the CDR3: TGTGCCAGCAGCCGAGAGGGGTGGGACACTGAAGCTTTCTTT. This sequence encodes CASSREGWDTEAFF.

The chain links TRBV27 to TRBJ2-1, with 7 bases fitting TRBD2. CDR1 is MNHEY, CDR2 SMNVEV, per germline (reference sequence). The CDR3 sequence is 12 residues long. Trimming at V came to 7 bases and at J to 4 bases, leaving 1 base not matched to a gene. The CDR3 is CASMRGYNEQFF. The CDR3 DNA follows: TGTGCCAGCATGCGGGGGTACAATGAGCAGTTCTTC.

In this sample, this clonotype turned up a few times. The genes are TRBV19 and TRBJ2-7; 7 bases are a match to TRBD2. Per germline, CDR1 LNHDA and CDR2 SQIVND (reference sequence). The CDR3 length is 15 residues. J was trimmed by 2 bases and V by 5 bases; bases with no gene match: 9. The DNA for the CDR3 is TGTGCCAGTAGTTCCGGACTAGGTGGGGCCTACGAGCAGTACTTC. Its protein product is CASSSGLGGAYEQYF.

V usage is TRBV12-3 or TRBV12-4 and J usage is TRBJ2-1; the D gene is possibly TRBD2 (6 bases). This CDR3 comprises 15 residues. Trimming took 4 bases from V and 8 from J, leaving 18 bases between them. For the CDR3, the DNA is TGTGCCAGCAGTTGGGGACTCGAAGGCGGCGATGAGCAGTTCTTC. This sequence encodes CASSWGLEGGDEQFF.

The chain joins TRBV7-9 to TRBJ2-3, with D unclear. In germline, CDR1 is SEHNR, CDR2 FQNEAQ (reference sequence). V lost 1 base to trimming and J lost 0 bases, with 8 bases between them. This CDR3 comprises 15 residues. The CDR3 region has the DNA TGTGCCAGCAGCTTAGTACTGGCTAGCACAGATACGCAGTATTTT. Translation: CASSLVLASTDTQYF.

This clonotype came up a few times. CDR3 protein: CASSWTDNYEQYF. The CDR3 region has the DNA TGTGCCAGCAGTTGGACAGACAACTACGAGCAGTACTTC. The chain has TRBV12-3 or TRBV12-4 and TRBJ2-7; tentatively, D is TRBD1 (6 bases). The CDR3 runs 13 residues. The V gene lost 4 bases and the J gene lost 3 bases, with 10 bases spanning the gap.

The V call is TRBV7-2, the J call TRBJ2-7; D is possibly TRBD1 or TRBD2 (5 bases each). Germline V gives CDR1 SGHTA, CDR2 FQGNSA. The CDR3 contains 15 residues. V lost 4 bases and J lost 2, with 15 bases in between. CDR3 residues: CASSWAGTSAYEQYF. The CDR3 coding sequence is TGTGCCAGCAGCTGGGCCGGGACCTCCGCCTACGAGCAGTACTTC.

The genes are TRBV9 and TRBJ2-5; 9 bases fit TRBD2. The V gene's germline CDR1 is SGDLS and CDR2 YYNGEE. There are 14 residues in the CDR3. The J segment lost 3 bases and the V segment lost 4 bases, leaving 4 bases of the junction unmatched. In DNA, the CDR3 is TGTGCCAGCAGCCCCCGGACTAGCGAAGAGACCCAGTACTTC. This encodes CASSPRTSEETQYF.

The chain uses TRBV27 and TRBJ1-2; the D is unclear. The CDR3 loop spans 13 amino acids. From germline, CDR1 is MNHEY and CDR2 SMNVEV (reference sequence). Trimming left V 6 bases short and J 6 bases short, with 14 bases between. In DNA form, the CDR3 reads TGTGCCAGCAGCCGCGGACCAGATAATGGCTACACCTTC. Translated, it gives CASSRGPDNGYTF.

J is TRBJ2-6 and V is TRBV6-6; the match to TRBD1 covers 9 bases. This CDR3 contains 18 residues. J was trimmed by 2 bases and V by 5 bases; bases with no gene match: 10. Germline CDR1 and CDR2: MNHNY and SVGAGI (reference sequence). This chain's CDR3 is CASSPGTGLGAGANVLTF. The CDR3 DNA reads TGTGCCAGCAGTCCCGGGACAGGGTTAGGTGCTGGGGCCAACGTCCTGACTTTC.

The chain is built from TRBV7-7 and TRBJ2-2, with TRBD1 identical over 10 bases. This CDR3 comprises 15 residues. J lost 3 bases, V lost 7 bases, and 5 bases had no gene match. Germline CDR1 reads SSHAT; CDR2 reads FNYEAQ (reference sequence). The CDR3 protein is CASTSGTGDTGELFF. The CDR3 coding sequence is TGTGCCAGCACCTCTGGGACAGGGGACACCGGGGAGCTGTTTTTT.

V gene TRBV12-3 or TRBV12-4 combines with J gene TRBJ2-1; possibly TRBD2 for D (6 bases). The CDR3 is 15 amino acids. The V end lost 0 bases, the J end lost 6 bases, and 12 bases lay between the germline ends. CDR3 nucleotide sequence: TGTGCCAGCAGTTTAGCGGGAGGCGGAGGCAATGAGCAGTTCTTC. Its protein is CASSLAGGGGNEQFF.

On this clonotype itself: One junction end disagrees with the germline gene, perhaps due to a read error. V gene TRBV19 combines with J gene TRBJ2-6; weak D call: TRBD1 (5 bases). This CDR3 region has 18 residues. The germline gives CDR1 LNHDA, CDR2 SQIVND (reference sequence). CDR3 DNA: TGTGCCAGTAGCCCTCCCTTGACAGAGCAACCTGGGGCCAACGGCCTGACTTTC. This codes for CASSPPLTEQPGANGLTF.

This chain connects TRBV6-5 to TRBJ2-1; the D is unclear. The germline V gene encodes CDR1 MNHEY and CDR2 SVGAGI. The length of the CDR3 is 13 residues. V lost 2 bases and J lost 8, with 10 bases in between. CDR3 residues: CASSYREGYEQFF. The CDR3 DNA reads TGTGCCAGCAGTTACAGGGAAGGGTATGAGCAGTTCTTC.